These T cell receptor beta chains were read from a single sample in a study of blood T cells in healthy people across ages. TCRdb re-derived calls from the 5' RACE reads in MiXCR, one entry per CDR3 protein. The data show roughly 730,000 distinct CDR3 sequences, with 56% seen just once and under 30% held by the top ten. The specimen sequenced was blood. The receptors derive from a man between 35 and 55 years old in good health. Each CDR3 is given with its conserved first and last residue. A D gene is named only where the DNA matches it firmly. The size of a clone is reported for some rows only, either as once, few or many, or as a class for expanded clones.

clone size: -
V gene: TRBV2
D gene: -
J gene: TRBJ1-2
CDR3 protein: CASRIGSYGYTF
CDR3 DNA: TGTGCCAGCAGAATTGGGTCCTATGGCTACACCTTC

clone size: few
V gene: TRBV4-3
D gene: -
J gene: TRBJ2-5
CDR3 protein: CASSQEGGVIAETQYF
CDR3 DNA: TGCGCCAGCAGCCAAGAGGGCGGAGTGATTGCAGAGACCCAGTACTTC

clone size: -
V gene: TRBV27
D gene: -
J gene: TRBJ2-7
CDR3 protein: CASRVLGGNGEQYF
CDR3 DNA: TGTGCCAGCAGAGTCCTTGGGGGAAACGGTGAGCAGTACTTC

clone size: once
V gene: TRBV2
D gene: TRBD1
J gene: TRBJ1-4
CDR3 protein: CASSATGGTTNEKLFF
CDR3 DNA: TGTGCCAGCAGTGCGACAGGGGGCACAACTAATGAAAAACTGTTTTTT

clone size: few
V gene: TRBV7-9
D gene: TRBD1
J gene: TRBJ1-5
CDR3 protein: CASSPQGGQGNQPQHF
CDR3 DNA: TGTGCCAGCAGCCCCCAGGGTGGACAGGGTAATCAGCCCCAGCATTTT

clone size: few
V gene: TRBV6-1
D gene: -
J gene: TRBJ1-2
CDR3 protein: CASSEARNYGYTF
CDR3 DNA: TGTGCCAGCAGTGAAGCCCGAAACTATGGCTACACCTTC

clone size: few
V gene: TRBV11-3
D gene: TRBD1
J gene: TRBJ2-4
CDR3 protein: CASSPTGSKNIQYF
CDR3 DNA: TGTGCCAGCAGCCCGACAGGGTCCAAAAACATTCAGTACTTC

clone size: few
V gene: TRBV28
D gene: -
J gene: TRBJ2-7
CDR3 protein: CASSSGTPQRSYEQYF
CDR3 DNA: TGTGCCAGCAGCTCCGGGACACCCCAGCGGTCCTACGAGCAGTACTTC

clone size: once
V gene: TRBV25-1
D gene: -
J gene: TRBJ1-4
CDR3 protein: CASSDPGGREKLFF
CDR3 DNA: TGTGCCAGCAGTGATCCGGGGGGCCGCGAAAAACTGTTTTTT

clone size: -
V gene: TRBV7-2
D gene: TRBD1
J gene: TRBJ2-7
CDR3 protein: CASSLNFGQAYERYF
CDR3 DNA: TGTGCCAGCAGCTTAAACTTCGGACAGGCCTACGAGCGGTACTTC

clone size: few
V gene: TRBV7-2
D gene: TRBD1
J gene: TRBJ2-1
CDR3 protein: CASSPQGDRVNEQFF
CDR3 DNA: TGTGCCAGCAGCCCCCAGGGGGACAGGGTCAATGAGCAGTTCTTC

clone size: few
V gene: TRBV29-1
D gene: -
J gene: TRBJ2-7
CDR3 protein: CSVARADEQYF
CDR3 DNA: TGCAGCGTTGCCAGGGCGGACGAGCAGTACTTC

clone size: few
V gene: TRBV6-6
D gene: TRBD2
J gene: TRBJ2-5
CDR3 protein: CASSYGLAGGKETQYF
CDR3 DNA: TGTGCCAGCAGTTACGGTTTAGCGGGGGGGAAAGAGACCCAGTACTTC

clone size: -
V gene: TRBV10-3
D gene: TRBD1
J gene: TRBJ2-7
CDR3 protein: CAIGPGQGIYEQYF
CDR3 DNA: TGTGCCATCGGGCCGGGACAGGGGATATACGAGCAGTACTTC

clone size: -
V gene: TRBV7-8
D gene: TRBD2
J gene: TRBJ2-1
CDR3 protein: CASSTLSGLAGVGINNEQFF
CDR3 DNA: TGTGCCAGCAGCACCTTATCGGGACTAGCGGGGGTTGGAATCAACAATGAGCAGTTCTTC

clone size: -
V gene: TRBV5-1
D gene: -
J gene: TRBJ1-2
CDR3 protein: CASSPGDGANYGYTF
CDR3 DNA: TGCGCCAGCAGCCCAGGGGACGGGGCTAACTATGGCTACACCTTC

clone size: -
V gene: TRBV20-1
D gene: TRBD2
J gene: TRBJ2-3
CDR3 protein: CRARGRGGTDTQYF
CDR3 DNA: TGCAGAGCACGGGGGCGGGGGGGCACAGATACGCAGTATTTT

clone size: -
V gene: TRBV27
D gene: -
J gene: TRBJ2-1
CDR3 protein: CARSPTYNEQFF
CDR3 DNA: TGTGCCCGCAGTCCGACCTACAATGAGCAGTTCTTC

clone size: -
V gene: TRBV6-5
D gene: TRBD1
J gene: TRBJ1-3
CDR3 protein: CASTTNPGTGGNTIYF
CDR3 DNA: TGTGCCAGCACCACGAACCCCGGGACAGGTGGAAACACCATATATTTT

clone size: few
V gene: TRBV7-6
D gene: TRBD1
J gene: TRBJ2-7
CDR3 protein: CASQGQGGYEQYF
CDR3 DNA: TGTGCCAGTCAGGGACAGGGGGGCTACGAGCAGTACTTC

clone size: few
V gene: TRBV6-5
D gene: -
J gene: TRBJ2-4
CDR3 protein: CASSYSVFDIQYF
CDR3 DNA: TGTGCCAGCAGTTACTCAGTGTTTGACATTCAGTACTTC

clone size: once
V gene: TRBV28
D gene: -
J gene: TRBJ2-7
CDR3 protein: CASKGGGPGEQYF
CDR3 DNA: TGTGCCAGCAAAGGGGGGGGACCGGGCGAGCAGTACTTC

clone size: -
V gene: TRBV24-1
D gene: -
J gene: TRBJ2-3
CDR3 protein: CATSDLAPSDTQYF
CDR3 DNA: TGTGCCACCAGTGATTTAGCGCCCTCAGATACGCAGTATTTT

clone size: -
V gene: TRBV20-1
D gene: -
J gene: TRBJ1-5
CDR3 protein: CSVYDSNQPQHF
CDR3 DNA: TGCAGTGTTTATGATAGCAATCAGCCCCAGCATTTT

clone size: -
V gene: TRBV12-3/TRBV12-4
D gene: -
J gene: TRBJ2-1
CDR3 protein: CASTLTPRGLSYNEQFF
CDR3 DNA: TGTGCCAGCACGCTAACTCCCAGGGGCTTATCCTACAATGAGCAGTTCTTC

clone size: -
V gene: TRBV10-3
D gene: -
J gene: TRBJ2-5
CDR3 protein: CAISGSVTGGDQETQYF
CDR3 DNA: TGTGCCATCAGTGGCTCTGTTACAGGGGGGGACCAAGAGACCCAGTACTTC

clone size: -
V gene: TRBV12-3/TRBV12-4
D gene: -
J gene: TRBJ1-5
CDR3 protein: CASSFNRDTYQPQHF
CDR3 DNA: TGTGCCAGCAGTTTCAACCGGGACACCTATCAGCCCCAGCATTTT

clone size: -
V gene: TRBV7-9
D gene: -
J gene: TRBJ2-5
CDR3 protein: CASSRGKETQYF
CDR3 DNA: TGTGCCAGCAGCCGGGGGAAAGAGACCCAGTACTTC

clone size: -
V gene: TRBV10-3
D gene: TRBD1
J gene: TRBJ2-1
CDR3 protein: CAIMGTGSYNEQFF
CDR3 DNA: TGTGCCATCATGGGGACAGGGTCCTACAATGAGCAGTTCTTC

clone size: -
V gene: TRBV20-1
D gene: -
J gene: TRBJ1-1
CDR3 protein: CSARTDMNTEAFF
CDR3 DNA: TGCAGTGCTAGAACAGATATGAACACTGAAGCTTTCTTT

clone size: few
V gene: TRBV24-1
D gene: TRBD1
J gene: TRBJ2-5
CDR3 protein: CATRANPGTGEETQYF
CDR3 DNA: TGTGCCACCAGAGCCAACCCCGGGACAGGGGAGGAGACCCAGTACTTC

clone size: -
V gene: TRBV20-1
D gene: TRBD2
J gene: TRBJ2-7
CDR3 protein: CSARTSGRKGSYNEQYF
CDR3 DNA: TGCAGTGCGCGGACTAGCGGGAGGAAGGGGTCCTACAATGAGCAGTACTTC

clone size: few
V gene: TRBV3-1
D gene: -
J gene: TRBJ1-1
CDR3 protein: CASSHPAGNTEAFF
CDR3 DNA: TGTGCCAGCAGCCACCCAGCAGGGAACACTGAAGCTTTCTTT

clone size: -
V gene: TRBV25-1
D gene: TRBD1
J gene: TRBJ2-1
CDR3 protein: CASGTGVNEQFF
CDR3 DNA: TGTGCCAGCGGGACAGGGGTAAATGAGCAGTTCTTC

clone size: -
V gene: TRBV21-1
D gene: -
J gene: TRBJ2-7
CDR3 protein: CASSGRWATQYF
CDR3 DNA: TGTGCCAGCAGCGGCCGCTGGGCGACGCAGTACTTC

clone size: -
V gene: TRBV29-1
D gene: -
J gene: TRBJ2-3
CDR3 protein: CSADPTPDTQYF
CDR3 DNA: TGCAGCGCGGACCCGACGCCAGATACGCAGTATTTT

clone size: few
V gene: TRBV29-1
D gene: -
J gene: TRBJ2-6
CDR3 protein: CSVEERTGANVLTF
CDR3 DNA: TGCAGCGTTGAGGAACGGACTGGGGCCAACGTCCTGACTTTC

clone size: -
V gene: TRBV5-6
D gene: -
J gene: TRBJ2-3
CDR3 protein: CASRPFTGRADTQYF
CDR3 DNA: TGTGCCAGCAGACCCTTCACAGGGAGGGCAGATACGCAGTATTTT

clone size: few
V gene: TRBV29-1
D gene: TRBD1
J gene: TRBJ1-2
CDR3 protein: CSVSRTGVVYGYTF
CDR3 DNA: TGCAGCGTCTCCCGGACAGGGGTGGTCTATGGCTACACCTTC

clone size: -
V gene: TRBV7-2
D gene: TRBD1
J gene: TRBJ2-5
CDR3 protein: CASSPPGQKETQYF
CDR3 DNA: TGTGCCAGCAGCCCGCCGGGACAGAAAGAGACCCAGTACTTC